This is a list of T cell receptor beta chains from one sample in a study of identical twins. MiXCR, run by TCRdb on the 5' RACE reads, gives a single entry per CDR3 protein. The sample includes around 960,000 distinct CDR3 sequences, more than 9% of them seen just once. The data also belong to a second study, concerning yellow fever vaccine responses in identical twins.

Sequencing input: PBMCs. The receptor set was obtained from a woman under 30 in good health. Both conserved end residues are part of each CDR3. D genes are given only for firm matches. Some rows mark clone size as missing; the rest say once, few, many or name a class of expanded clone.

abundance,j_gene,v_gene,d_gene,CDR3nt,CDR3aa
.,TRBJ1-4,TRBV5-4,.,TGTGCCAGCAGCTCCATGACAGGCCCTAATGAAAAACTGTTTTTT,CASSSMTGPNEKLFF
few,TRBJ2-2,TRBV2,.,TGTGCCAGCAGGGCTCCTATTGTAGCCGGGGAGCTGTTTTTT,CASRAPIVAGELFF
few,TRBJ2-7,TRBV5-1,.,TGCGCCAGCAGCTTGGGGAGGGACTCTCACGAGCAGTACTTC,CASSLGRDSHEQYF
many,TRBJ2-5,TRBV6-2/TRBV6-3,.,TGTGCCAGCAGGGTCAGGTGGGGCCAAGAGACCCAGTACTTC,CASRVRWGQETQYF
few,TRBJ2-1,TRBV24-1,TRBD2,TGTGCCACCAGTGATTCCGGGACTAGCGTATACAATGAGCAGTTCTTC,CATSDSGTSVYNEQFF
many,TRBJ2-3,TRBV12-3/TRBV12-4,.,TGTGCCAGCAGTTTGGAGGGGGGCGCAGATACGCAGTATTTT,CASSLEGGADTQYF
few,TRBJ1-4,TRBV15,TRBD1,TGTGCCACCAGCAGCCCTGGGACAGGGGGTGAAAAACTGTTTTTT,CATSSPGTGGEKLFF
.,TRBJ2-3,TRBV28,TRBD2,TGTGCCAGCACCCAGGGACTAGCGGGAGGCCCACAGCAGTATTTT,CASTQGLAGGPQQYF
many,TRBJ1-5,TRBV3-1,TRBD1,TGTGCCAGCAGCCAACGGACAGGGGGAAATCAGCCCCAGCATTTT,CASSQRTGGNQPQHF
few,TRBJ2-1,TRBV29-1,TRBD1,TGCAGCGTTGAAGGCAGGGGGAGCGACAATGAGCAGTTCTTC,CSVEGRGSDNEQFF
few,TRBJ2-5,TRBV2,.,TGTGCCAGCAGTGACGCGTCAGGGAAGTACTTC,CASSDASGKYF
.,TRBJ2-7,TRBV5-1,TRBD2,TGCGCCAGCAGCTTGGCGGCATCTAGCGGGAGGTCCCACGAGCAGTACTTC,CASSLAASSGRSHEQYF
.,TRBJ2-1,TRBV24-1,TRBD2,TGTGCCACCAGTGATCCTAGCGGGGCCCTCGGAGAGCAGTTCTTC,CATSDPSGALGEQFF
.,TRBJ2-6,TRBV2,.,TGTGCCAGCACCGTTTACGGAATCTCTGGGGCCAACGTCCTGACTTTC,CASTVYGISGANVLTF
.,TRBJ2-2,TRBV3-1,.,TGTGCCAGCAGCCAAGGAACTACAGGGTGGGGCACCGGGGAGCTGTTTTTT,CASSQGTTGWGTGELFF
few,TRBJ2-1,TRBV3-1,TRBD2,TGTGCCAGCAGCTTGGCTAGCGGGAGAGTCAATGAGCAGTTCTTC,CASSLASGRVNEQFF
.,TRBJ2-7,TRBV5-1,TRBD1,TGCGCCAGCAGCTCGAGACAGGGGAAATATGAGCAGTACTTC,CASSSRQGKYEQYF
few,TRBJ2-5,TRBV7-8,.,TGTGCCAGCAGCTTAGATCGGGGTACAGAGACCCAGTACTTC,CASSLDRGTETQYF
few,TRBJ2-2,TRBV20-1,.,TGCAGTGCTAGAATGGCGGGGTGGGCCGGGGAGCTGTTTTTT,CSARMAGWAGELFF
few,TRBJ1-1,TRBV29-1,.,TGCAGCGTCGACGGAGGGAGGTATGACACTGAAGCTTTCTTT,CSVDGGRYDTEAFF
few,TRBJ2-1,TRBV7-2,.,TGTGCCAGCAGCTTCGTAGAAGTGTCGCAGTTCTTC,CASSFVEVSQFF
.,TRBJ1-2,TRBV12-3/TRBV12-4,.,TGCGCCAGCAAGGCAGCTACCTATGGCTACACCTTC,CASKAATYGYTF
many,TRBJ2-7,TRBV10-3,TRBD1,TGTGCCATCAGTGAATTCGGGACAGGGGTCAATCACGAGCAGTACTTC,CAISEFGTGVNHEQYF
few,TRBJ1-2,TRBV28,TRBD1,TGTGCCAGCAGTTTGAAGGGGGCGAGCTACACCTTC,CASSLKGASYTF
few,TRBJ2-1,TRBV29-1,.,TGCAGCGTGGCCCCGACAGTCAGCCCCTACAATGAGCAGTTCTTC,CSVAPTVSPYNEQFF
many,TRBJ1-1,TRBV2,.,TGTGCCAGCAGTTACACTGGGTACACTGAAGCTTTCTTT,CASSYTGYTEAFF
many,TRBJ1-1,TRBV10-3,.,TGTGCCATCAGGCAGGGAGCAGGTTACAGGTTCTTT,CAIRQGAGYRFF
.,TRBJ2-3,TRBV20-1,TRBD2,TGCAGTGCTAGAGAAGGGACTAGCGGGGGCCTAACCACAGATACGCAGTATTTT,CSAREGTSGGLTTDTQYF
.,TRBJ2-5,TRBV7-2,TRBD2,TGTGCCAGCAGCTTAACGGAACTAGCGTTAATGGCCCAGTACTTC,CASSLTELALMAQYF
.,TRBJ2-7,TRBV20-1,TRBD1,TGCAGTGGACAGGGGGGCTACGAGCAGTACTTC,CSGQGGYEQYF
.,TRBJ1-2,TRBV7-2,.,TGTGCCAGCAGCTTAGATGGGAGTTCCATCTATGGCTACACCTTC,CASSLDGSSIYGYTF
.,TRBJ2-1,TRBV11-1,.,TGTGCCAGCAGCTTAGGGGTGGGGCAGGCCAGCTCCTACAATGAGCAGTTCTTC,CASSLGVGQASSYNEQFF
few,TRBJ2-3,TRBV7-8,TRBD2,TGTGCCAGCAGCGCCCCACGGTATACTAGCGGGGACACAGGGTGGGCGCAGTATTTT,CASSAPRYTSGDTGWAQYF
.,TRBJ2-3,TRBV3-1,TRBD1,TGTGCCAGCAGGGGACAGGACTCCACAGATACGCAGTATTTT,CASRGQDSTDTQYF
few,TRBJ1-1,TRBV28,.,TGTGCCAGCAGTTTATACGGGATTGCCGCTGAAGCTTTCTTT,CASSLYGIAAEAFF
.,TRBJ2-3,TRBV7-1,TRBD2,TGTGCCAGCAGCTCCTCTCCCGGGACTAGCGGGAGTTTTGGGCTGGTCCGCAACACAGATACGCAGTATTTT,CASSSSPGTSGSFGLVRNTDTQYF
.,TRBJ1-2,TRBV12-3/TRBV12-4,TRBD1,TGTGCCAGCAGTCTCGGGACAGGCGGTTTCGGTGGCTACACCTTC,CASSLGTGGFGGYTF
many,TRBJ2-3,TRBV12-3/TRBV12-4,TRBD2,TGTGCCAGCAGTTTAGGCCGGGAGGGAGATCAGCAGTATTTT,CASSLGREGDQQYF
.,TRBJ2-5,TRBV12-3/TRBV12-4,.,TGTGCCAGCAGTCCCTCGCACGGAGCGATTGGAGAGACCCAGTACTTC,CASSPSHGAIGETQYF